The 24 T cell receptor beta chains given below trace back to one sample, sequenced in a study of T cell responses to AZD1222 COVID-19 vaccine. Produced via immunoSEQ multiplex PCR; TCRdb's table is partial and in-frame only. Seen here are about 160,000 clones, 94% observed once, and the top ten hold around 1.3%. Sequenced here: peripheral blood, sampled on day 0 of AZD1222 vaccination. The receptor source for this set is an adult in good health.

This rearrangement joins TRBV27 to TRBJ1-5; 7 bases agree with TRBD1. The V and J ends lost 5 bases and 7 bases, in that order; junction bases with no gene match: 8. Looked up from germline, CDR1 is MNHEY and CDR2 is SMNVEV (reference sequence). The CDR3 is 14 amino acids. The CDR3 nucleotides are TGTGCCAGCAGTCGCCAGGGGGTTCGACAGCCCCAGCATTTT. Amino acids: CASSRQGVRQPQHF.

This chain uses TRBV2 with TRBJ2-2; 11 nucleotides match TRBD2. Unmatched junction bases numbered 7, after V lost 2 bases and J lost 8 bases. Germline loops: CDR1 SNHLY, CDR2 FYNNEI. CDR3 length: 16 residues. For the CDR3, the DNA is TGTGCCAGCAGTGAACTACTAGCGGGAGTAGCGGGGGAGCTGTTTTTT. Translated, it gives CASSELLAGVAGELFF.

The rearrangement uses TRBV1 and TRBJ2-3. TRBV1 is a listed pseudogene. The CDR3 has 10 amino acids. The CDR3 sequence is CTSSHRKQYF. Written as DNA, the CDR3 is TGCACCAGCAGCCATAGGAAGCAGTATTTT.

The chain combines TRBV10-3 with TRBJ2-3; D remains ambiguous. Germline assignment: CDR1 ENHRY and CDR2 SYGVKD. The V and J ends lost 1 base and 4 bases respectively, with 3 bases between them. This CDR3 contains 12 residues. The CDR3 is CAISEFADTQYF. CDR3 sequence (DNA): TGTGCCATCAGTGAGTTCGCAGATACGCAGTATTTT.

The rearrangement uses TRBV5-1 and TRBJ2-1; 9 nucleotides align to TRBD1. Germline V gene data show CDR1 as SGHRS and CDR2 as YFSETQ. The CDR3 length is 14 residues. Trimming removed 8 bases from V and 4 bases from J; junction bases left unmatched: 7. The CDR3 bases are TGCGCCAGTAAGCCGGGACAGGGTTACAATGAGCAGTTCTTC. It translates to CASKPGQGYNEQFF.

V usage is TRBV6-2 or TRBV6-3 and J usage is TRBJ2-1; D gene uncertain. Between the trimmed V and J ends, which lost 0 bases and 7 bases, there was a span of 10 bases. CDR1 and CDR2 from the germline V gene are MNHEY and SVGEGT. The CDR3 sequence is 14 residues long. For the CDR3, the DNA is TGTGCCAGCAGTTACTCGAACGAAGCGAATGAGCAGTTCTTC. It is translated as CASSYSNEANEQFF.

V gene TRBV5-5 combines with J gene TRBJ2-7; D call uncertain. CDR3 length equals 11 residues. Germline V gene sequence: CDR1 SGHKS, CDR2 YYEKEE (reference sequence). In nucleotides, the CDR3 is TGTGCCAGCAGCTTGGGAGTTGCGGAGTTAGTC. It encodes CASSLGVAELV.

V and J are TRBV3-1 (or the pseudogene TRBV3-2) and TRBJ2-5; D tentatively fits TRBD1 or TRBD2 (5 bases each). The ends were cut back, 4 bases at V and 3 bases at J, with 12 bases in the middle. This CDR3 has 14 amino acids. Germline V gives CDR1 LGHDT, CDR2 YNNKEL (reference sequence). The CDR3 bases are TGTGCCAGCAGCCCCTGGGACGCCGAAGAGACCCAGTACTTC. Protein product: CASSPWDAEETQYF.

This rearrangement joins TRBV7-9 to TRBJ2-5; tentatively, D is TRBD1 (5 bases). Germline CDR1 is SEHNR and CDR2 is FQNEAQ (reference sequence). CDR3 length equals 14 residues. The V end was cut by 3 bases, the J end by 1 base, with 9 bases between. CDR3 in DNA: TGTGCCAGCAGCTTCACAGGCGTCCAAGAGACCCAGTACTTC. Protein product: CASSFTGVQETQYF.

The chain links TRBV30 to TRBJ1-4; the D gene is possibly TRBD1 (6 bases). The germline gives CDR1 GTSNPN, CDR2 SVGIG (reference sequence). CDR3 size: 13 residues. The CDR3 protein is CARRGGGSGKLFF. The CDR3 DNA reads as TGTGCTCGGAGAGGAGGGGGGTCCGGAAAACTGTTTTTT.

The chain recombines TRBV12-3 or TRBV12-4 with TRBJ2-1; maybe TRBD2 (6 bases). The germline V and J ends were trimmed by 7 bases and 10 bases, with 17 bases remaining between them. This CDR3 spans 13 amino acids. DNA of the CDR3: TGTGCCAGCACCGGAACTAGCACCGGGGAGCAGTTCTTC. The encoded protein is CASTGTSTGEQFF.

This chain connects TRBV7-9 to TRBJ2-2; 8 bases are shared with TRBD2. This CDR3 is built from 15 residues. Per the germline V gene, CDR1 is SEHNR and CDR2 is FQNEAQ (reference sequence). V lost 8 bases to trimming and J lost 0 bases; unmatched junction nucleotides: 5. The CDR3: CASREAGANTGELFF. In DNA, the CDR3 is TGTGCCAGCCGCGAAGCGGGGGCGAACACCGGGGAGCTGTTTTTT.

The rearrangement links TRBV18 to TRBJ1-4, with 7 bases lining up with TRBD1. Losses at the gene ends were 0 bases for V and 8 bases for J; bases not matched to a gene: 9. The CDR3 is made up of 16 amino acids. Per germline, CDR1 KGHSH and CDR2 LQKENI. CDR3 sequence: CASSPPAEGAREKLFF. DNA of the CDR3: TGTGCCAGCTCACCACCAGCGGAGGGGGCGAGGGAAAAACTGTTTTTT.

CDR3: CASSPRQDPYEQYV. CDR3 DNA: TGTGCCAGCAGCCCAAGGCAGGACCCTTACGAGCAGTACGTC. The chain couples TRBV14 to TRBJ2-7, with D unresolved. V was clipped by 4 bases and J by 4 bases, with 14 bases between them. Germline CDR1 and CDR2: SGHDN and FVKESK. The CDR3 sequence is 14 residues long.

V is TRBV6-1 and J is TRBJ1-5, with D uncertain. Trimming pared 0 bases from V and 1 base from J, leaving 10 bases between. This CDR3 comprises 16 residues. Germline loops: CDR1 MNHNS, CDR2 SASEGT. The CDR3 spells CASSEAPARSNQPQHF. The CDR3 DNA sequence: TGTGCCAGCAGTGAAGCGCCCGCCCGGAGCAATCAGCCCCAGCATTTT.

The chain is built from TRBV3-1 (or the pseudogene TRBV3-2) and TRBJ1-4, with D possibly TRBD1 on 6 matching bases. The ends were cut back, 0 bases at V and 7 bases at J, with 15 bases in the middle. Germline V gives CDR1 LGHDT, CDR2 YNNKEL (reference sequence). This CDR3 contains 16 residues. CDR3 loop: CASSQDELGAGEKLFF. The DNA of the CDR3 is TGTGCCAGCAGCCAAGATGAGCTGGGGGCGGGTGAAAAACTGTTTTTT.

The rearrangement joins TRBV6-5 to TRBJ2-5; TRBD2 matches 7 bases. The J segment lost 4 bases and the V segment lost 0 bases, leaving 5 bases of the junction unmatched. The germline gives CDR1 MNHEY, CDR2 SVGAGI. The CDR3 spans 15 residues. CDR3 DNA sequence: TGTGCCAGCAGTTACTCGACGGGGAGGGCAGAGACCCAGTACTTC. Its translation is CASSYSTGRAETQYF.

This clone was counted a few times. V is TRBV19 and J is TRBJ1-1, with unresolved D. With 5 bases removed from V and 4 bases from J, the gap between germline ends came to 11 bases. The CDR3 has 13 residues. The V gene's germline CDR1 is LNHDA and CDR2 SQIVND (reference sequence). The chain's CDR3 is CASSAALGTEAFF. In DNA, the CDR3 is TGTGCCAGTAGTGCCGCCCTAGGCACTGAAGCTTTCTTT.

The gene calls are TRBV7-8 and TRBJ2-5, with TRBD1 identical over 10 bases. The CDR3 covers 18 residues. V lost 4 bases to trimming and J lost 5 bases; unmatched junction nucleotides: 16. The germline CDR1 and CDR2 sequences are SGHVS and FQNEAQ. CDR3: CASSSPGGETGGHETQYF. Written as DNA, the CDR3 is TGTGCCAGCAGCTCCCCGGGGGGGGAGACAGGGGGCCATGAGACCCAGTACTTC.

The DNA for the CDR3 is TGTGCCAGCAGTTTAAGGGTGGACTACAATGAGCAGTTCTTC. This sequence encodes CASSLRVDYNEQFF. The V and J genes are TRBV28 and TRBJ2-1; the D is unclear. Germline V gene data show CDR1 as MDHEN and CDR2 as SYDVKM. This CDR3 is 14 amino acids long. The V end lost 2 bases, the J end lost 3 bases, and 8 bases lay between the germline ends.

The chain employs TRBV6-5 and TRBJ2-2; 9 nucleotides line up with TRBD1. CDR3 length: 13 amino acids. V shed 8 bases, J shed 4 bases, and the junction held 2 bases outside the gene matches. Germline V gene lookup returns CDR1 MNHEY and CDR2 SVGAGI. CDR3 residues: CASRDRATGELFF. In DNA form, the CDR3 reads TGTGCCAGCCGGGACAGGGCCACCGGGGAGCTGTTTTTT.

This chain joins TRBV11-2 and TRBJ2-2; D call uncertain. There are 13 residues in the CDR3. The germline CDR1 and CDR2 sequences are SGHAT and FQNNGV. With 2 bases removed from V and 7 bases from J, the gap between germline ends came to 8 bases. The CDR3 region is CASSLLQNGELFF. The CDR3 bases are TGTGCCAGCAGCTTATTGCAGAACGGGGAGCTGTTTTTT.

The chain uses TRBV29-1 and TRBJ2-1, with TRBD2 identical over 7 bases. The germline V gene encodes CDR1 SQVTM and CDR2 ANQGSEA. V was pared by 3 bases and J by 6 bases, with 8 bases of the junction left unmatched. The CDR3 totals 14 residues. This CDR3 reads CSVDVSGKANEQFF. CDR3 sequence (DNA): TGCAGCGTTGACGTCAGCGGGAAAGCCAATGAGCAGTTCTTC.

This clone was seen a single time. This chain links TRBV10-3 with TRBJ1-1; 9 bases align to TRBD1. Germline assignment: CDR1 ENHRY and CDR2 SYGVKD. The CDR3 contains 14 residues. V dropped 7 bases and J dropped 1; count of bases not matched to a gene: 4. The CDR3 loop reads CAITETGGNTEAFF. The CDR3 nucleotides are TGTGCCATCACCGAGACAGGGGGGAACACTGAAGCTTTCTTT.